Below, one T cell receptor (beta chain) is given with its context. Antigen: not known. This specimen belongs to a study of shared clonotypes between healthy human individuals. Libraries were prepared by immunoSEQ multiplex PCR; TCRdb keeps only in-frame clonotypes and omits some of them. Among about 1 million clones listed, 75% were seen once. Points from the study as a whole: Generation probabilities of non-shared clonotypes were lower (relative to those shared by all four donors).

The source material was memory CD4+ T cells sorted from blood. Described subset: CD45RA-negative fraction. The source is a man between 18 and 29 years old in good health.

The CDR3 coding sequence is TGTGCCAGCAGTCCCGCGACAGGGGGCCCAGATACGCAGTATTTT. It encodes CASSPATGGPDTQYF. The chain employs TRBV6-6 and TRBJ2-3, with 10 bases identical to TRBD1. V lost 5 bases to trimming and J lost 4 bases; unmatched junction nucleotides: 6. In germline, CDR1 is MNHNY, CDR2 SVGAGI (reference sequence). The CDR3 extends over 15 amino acids.